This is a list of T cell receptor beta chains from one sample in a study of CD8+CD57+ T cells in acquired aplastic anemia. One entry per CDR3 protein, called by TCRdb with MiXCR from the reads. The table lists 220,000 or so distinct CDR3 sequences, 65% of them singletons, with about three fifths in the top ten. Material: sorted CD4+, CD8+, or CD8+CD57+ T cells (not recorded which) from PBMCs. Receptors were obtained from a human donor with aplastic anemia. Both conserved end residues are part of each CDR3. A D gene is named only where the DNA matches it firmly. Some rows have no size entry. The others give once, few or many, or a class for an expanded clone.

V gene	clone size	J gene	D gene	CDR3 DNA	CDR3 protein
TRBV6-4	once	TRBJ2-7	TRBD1	TGTGCCAGCAGTGACCGGGACAGGGCGTACGAGCAGTACTTC	CASSDRDRAYEQYF
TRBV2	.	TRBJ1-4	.	TGTGCCAGCACCAGGACAACAACTAATGAAAAACTGTTTTTT	CASTRTTTNEKLFF
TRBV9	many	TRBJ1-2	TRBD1	TGTGCCAGCAGCGCGACCAACAGGGGACAGGGCGATGGCTACACCTTC	CASSATNRGQGDGYTF
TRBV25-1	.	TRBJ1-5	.	TGTGCCAGCTGGTGTCCCTCGCAGGGTAGCAATCAGCCCCAGCATTTT	CASWCPSQGSNQPQHF
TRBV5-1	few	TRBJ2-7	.	TGCGCCAGCAGCCAACCGGGACGGTCCTACGAGCAGTACTTC	CASSQPGRSYEQYF
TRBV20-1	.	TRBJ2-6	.	TGCAGTGCTACCCTGGGGGCACAGGAGGCCAACGTCCTGACTTTC	CSATLGAQEANVLTF
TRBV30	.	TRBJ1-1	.	TGTGACTGGAGTTCAGACGTGTGCTCTTCCGATCTAGCTTTCTTT	CDWSSDVCSSDLAFF
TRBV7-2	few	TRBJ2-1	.	TGTGCCAGCACCCTACCGGGACTCTCCTACAATGAGCAGTTCTTC	CASTLPGLSYNEQFF
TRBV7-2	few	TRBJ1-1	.	TGTGCCAGCAGCTTAGAGCTACCAAGAGAAGCTTTCTTT	CASSLELPREAFF
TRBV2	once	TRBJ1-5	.	TGTGCCAGCACCCAACTTGGGGGGGACCAGCCCCAGCATTTT	CASTQLGGDQPQHF
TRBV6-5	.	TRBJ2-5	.	TGTGCCAGCCCCACAACCCCCGGACAGCACCAAGAGACCCAGTACTTC	CASPTTPGQHQETQYF
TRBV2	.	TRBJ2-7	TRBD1	TGTGCCAGCAGGGACAGGGGGTCCCCCTACGAGCAGTACTTC	CASRDRGSPYEQYF
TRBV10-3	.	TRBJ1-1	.	TGTGCCATCACCCAGGGAGGGGGTTACACTGAAGCTTTCTTT	CAITQGGGYTEAFF
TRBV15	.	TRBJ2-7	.	TGTGCCACCAGCAGTTACTCGGGACATTCGAACGAGCAGTACTTC	CATSSYSGHSNEQYF
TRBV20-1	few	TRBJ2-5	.	TGCAGTGCTAGAGGGACTAACGAGCAAGAGACCCAGTACTTC	CSARGTNEQETQYF
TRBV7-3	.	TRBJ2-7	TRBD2	TGTGCCAGCAGCTTATATATAAGCGGGAGAGAAGGTCGGTACGAGCAGTACTTC	CASSLYISGREGRYEQYF
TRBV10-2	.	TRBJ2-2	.	TGCGCCAGCCTGGTGCCCCCTGGCCAGGGCGGGGAGCTGTTTTTT	CASLVPPGQGGELFF
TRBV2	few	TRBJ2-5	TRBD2	TGTGCCAGCAGGGCCGGACTAGCGGGCTCGTTTAACCAAGAGACCCAGTACTTC	CASRAGLAGSFNQETQYF
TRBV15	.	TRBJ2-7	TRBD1	TGTGCCGCCAGCAGAGGACAGGGTCCCTACGAGCAGTACTTC	CAASRGQGPYEQYF
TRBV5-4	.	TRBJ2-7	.	TGTGCCAGCAGCTTGTCGGGCAGGGGCCACGAGCAGTACTTC	CASSLSGRGHEQYF
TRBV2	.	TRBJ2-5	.	TGTGCCAGCAGTGAAATGGGGGCAGGAGGGACCCAGTACTTC	CASSEMGAGGTQYF
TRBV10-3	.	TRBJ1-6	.	TGTGCCATCTCTTACGACAATAATTCACCCCTCCACTTT	CAISYDNNSPLHF
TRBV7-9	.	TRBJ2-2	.	TGTGCCAGCAGCCCTGACTGGAACACCGGGGAGCTGTTTTTT	CASSPDWNTGELFF
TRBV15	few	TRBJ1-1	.	TGTGCCACCAAATTGGGGGGCGGAATGAACACTGAAGCTTTCTTT	CATKLGGGMNTEAFF
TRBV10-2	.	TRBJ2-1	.	TGCGCCAGCAGTGAGCAGGGGTCCTATAATGAGCAGTTCTTC	CASSEQGSYNEQFF